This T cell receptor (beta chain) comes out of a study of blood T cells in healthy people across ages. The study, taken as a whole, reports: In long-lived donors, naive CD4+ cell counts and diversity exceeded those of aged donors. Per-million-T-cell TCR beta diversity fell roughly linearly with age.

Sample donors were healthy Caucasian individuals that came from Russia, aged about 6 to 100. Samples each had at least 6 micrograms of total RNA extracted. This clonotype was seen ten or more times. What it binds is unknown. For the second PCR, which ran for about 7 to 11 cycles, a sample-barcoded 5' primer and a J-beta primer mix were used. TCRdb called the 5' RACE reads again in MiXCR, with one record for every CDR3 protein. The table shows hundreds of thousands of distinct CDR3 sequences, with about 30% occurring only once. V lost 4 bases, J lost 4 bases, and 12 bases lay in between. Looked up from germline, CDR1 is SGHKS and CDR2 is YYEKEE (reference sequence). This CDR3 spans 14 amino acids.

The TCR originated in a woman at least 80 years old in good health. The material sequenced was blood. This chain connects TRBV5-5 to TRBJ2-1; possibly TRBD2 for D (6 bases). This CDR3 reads CASSAGLLYNEQFF. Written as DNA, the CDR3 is TGTGCCAGCAGCGCGGGACTTCTTTACAATGAGCAGTTCTTC. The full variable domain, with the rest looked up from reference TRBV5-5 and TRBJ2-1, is DAGVTQSPTHLIKTRGQQVTLRCSPISGHKSVSWYQQVLGQGPQFIFQYYEKEERGRGNFPDRFSARQFPNYSSELNVNALLLGDSALYLCASSAGLLYNEQFFGPGTRLTVL.